This entry lists 2 T cell receptor beta chains sequenced from one sample in a study of cytomegalovirus exposure and HLA in healthy donors (dated by TCRdb to 2016 to 2017). Libraries were made using the immunoSEQ multiplex PCR assay. This is the immuneACCESS table as TCRdb keeps it, with only in-frame sequences that have V and J called. A part of the clones is gone; compared with another copy, unresolved V genes explain less than half, and the rest is unexplained. The sample records about 140,000 clones, approximately 84% of which are singletons. The top ten clonotypes cover 1.4% of the sample. The sample consisted of PBMCs. The receptors originated from a woman aged 25 to 39 in good health and CMV-seronegative.

The chain links TRBV10-3 to TRBJ2-3; TRBD1 might be the D (5 bases). The CDR3 has 14 residues. V lost 2 bases and J lost 3, with 9 bases in between. Germline assignment: CDR1 ENHRY and CDR2 SYGVKD. DNA for the CDR3: TGTGCCATCAGTGAGGGCAGGGCGACAGATACGCAGTATTTT. This encodes CAISEGRATDTQYF.

J is TRBJ1-2 and V is TRBV15; 7 bases align to TRBD1. Germline loops: CDR1 LNHNV, CDR2 YYDKDF (reference sequence). This CDR3 is 15 amino acids long. V lost 3 bases to trimming and J lost 1 base; unmatched junction nucleotides: 5. The CDR3 here is CATSRSGTVNYGYTF. CDR3 DNA sequence: TGTGCCACCAGCAGGTCCGGGACAGTTAACTATGGCTACACCTTC.